One and the same sample provided the 13 T cell receptor beta chains below, sequenced in a study of T cell responses to AZD1222 COVID-19 vaccine. Sequencing used immunoSEQ multiplex PCR; TCRdb keeps in-frame clones, though not all of them. The top ten hold just over 4% of the sample, which has 100,000 or so clones, roughly 86% seen once. Sequences were derived from peripheral blood, sampled on day 0 of MenACWY control vaccination. These receptors all come from an adult in good health.

The chain employs TRBV11-3 and TRBJ1-1; D gene ambiguous. Trimming removed 2 bases from V and 5 bases from J, with 6 bases in between. CDR1 SGHNT and CDR2 YENEEA come from the germline V gene. This CDR3 spans 12 amino acids. The CDR3 nucleotides are TGTGCCAGCAGCTTAAGAGGGACTGAAGCTTTCTTT. This translates into CASSLRGTEAFF.

This chain uses TRBV29-1 with TRBJ2-5, with 9 nucleotides matching TRBD1. Germline CDR1 SQVTM, CDR2 ANQGSEA. The ends lost 7 bases at V and 1 base at J; junction bases unmatched: 10. This CDR3 has 15 amino acids. The CDR3 bases are TGCAGCGCCTGGGGGGGACAGGGATCCCAAGAGACCCAGTACTTC. It encodes CSAWGGQGSQETQYF.

This rearrangement joins TRBV7-2 to TRBJ1-4; the D gene is possibly TRBD1 (6 bases). This CDR3 is 15 amino acids long. Looked up from germline, CDR1 is SGHTA and CDR2 is FQGNSA. V was pared by 3 bases and J by 6 bases, with 14 bases between. The CDR3 bases are TGTGCCAGCAGCTTGTCCCAGGGGCGGCATGAAAAACTGTTTTTT. Translating it yields CASSLSQGRHEKLFF.

This clone occurred once. This chain uses TRBV2 with TRBJ1-2; no definite D call. The V end was cut by 6 bases, the J end by 10 bases, with 15 bases between. Germline CDR1 and CDR2: SNHLY and FYNNEI. This CDR3 contains 12 residues. CDR3 residues: CASSADNPLYTF. The CDR3 DNA follows: TGTGCCAGCAGCGCCGACAATCCCCTCTACACCTTC. The variable domain in full, completed from reference TRBV2 and TRBJ1-2, reads EPEVTQTPSHQVTQMGQEVILRCVPISNHLYFYWYRQILGQKVEFLVSFYNNEISEKSEIFDDQFSVERPDGSNFTLKIRSTKLEDSAMYFCASSADNPLYTFGSGTRLTVV.

The gene calls are TRBV2 and TRBJ2-1; TRBD2 agrees at 8 bases. The CDR3 is 16 residues long. V shed 6 bases and J 7 bases; nucleotides not matched to a gene: 14. In germline, CDR1 is SNHLY, CDR2 FYNNEI. Here the CDR3 DNA reads TGTGCCAGCAGCGTCACCGGGACTAGGGCTGTGAATGAGCAGTTCTTC. Translating gives CASSVTGTRAVNEQFF.

This chain uses TRBV25-1 with TRBJ2-1; D possibly corresponds to TRBD2 (6 bases). The germline V and J ends were trimmed by 6 bases and 4 bases, with 16 bases remaining between them. The germline CDR1 and CDR2 sequences are MGHDK and SYGVNS. The CDR3 sequence is 15 residues long. The CDR3 region is CASSPGGTNYNEQFF. CDR3 DNA sequence: TGTGCCAGCAGCCCGGGCGGGACGAATTACAATGAGCAGTTCTTC.

The chain recombines TRBV19 with TRBJ1-5; a weak D match, TRBD1 (5 bases). V dropped 3 bases and J dropped 6 bases, with 12 bases sitting between them. The CDR3 has 14 amino acids. The V gene's germline CDR1 is LNHDA and CDR2 SQIVND (reference sequence). CDR3 nucleotide sequence: TGTGCCAGTAGTATGGTCGGGGCCGCTCAGCCCCAGCATTTT. Protein: CASSMVGAAQPQHF.

The chain carries TRBV12-3 or TRBV12-4 and TRBJ2-2; no firm D call. The length of the CDR3 is 12 residues. Trimming shortened V by 4 bases and J by 0 bases, and 0 bases separated the two germline ends. In DNA, the CDR3 is TGTGCCAGCAGTTCGAACACCGGGGAGCTGTTTTTT. This translates into CASSSNTGELFF.

This chain links TRBV5-1 with TRBJ2-7; 8 bases agree with TRBD1. This CDR3 comprises 15 residues. Trimming took 1 base from V and 2 from J; bases not matched to a gene: 5. The germline CDR1 and CDR2 sequences are SGHRS and YFSETQ. DNA of the CDR3: TGCGCCAGCAGCTTGTCCGGACAGGGACCCTACGAGCAGTACTTC. Its protein is CASSLSGQGPYEQYF. The variable domain in full, with the rest retrieved from reference TRBV5-1 and TRBJ2-7, is KAGVTQTPRYLIKTRGQQVTLSCSPISGHRSVSWYQQTPGQGLQFLFEYFSETQRNKGNFPGRFSGRQFSNSRSEMNVSTLELGDSALYLCASSLSGQGPYEQYFGPGTRLTVT.

In this sample, this clone turned up a few times. The chain is built from TRBV11-2 and TRBJ1-5; D call uncertain. Looked up from germline, CDR1 is SGHAT and CDR2 is FQNNGV. The CDR3 contains 13 residues. V lost 0 bases and J 6 bases, leaving 6 bases between the germline ends. CDR3 residues: CASSLDLAQPQHF. CDR3 coding DNA: TGTGCCAGCAGCTTAGATCTGGCTCAGCCCCAGCATTTT.

This chain connects TRBV2 to TRBJ1-3; no firm D call. The CDR3 runs to 13 residues. Trimming pared 5 bases from V and 3 bases from J, leaving 8 bases between. Looked up from germline, CDR1 is SNHLY and CDR2 is FYNNEI. CDR3 bases: TGTGCCAGCAGTTACTCCGATGGAAACACCATATATTTT. Residues: CASSYSDGNTIYF.

The gene calls are TRBV19 and TRBJ1-5; TRBD1 matches at 10 bases. Germline loops: CDR1 LNHDA, CDR2 SQIVND (reference sequence). The CDR3 totals 16 residues. V lost 6 bases and J lost 2; bases outside the gene matches: 7. As DNA, the CDR3 is TGTGCCAGTAGCCTGACCGGGACAGGGGGCAATCAGCCCCAGCATTTT. Protein product: CASSLTGTGGNQPQHF. Supplemented by reference TRBV19 and TRBJ1-5, the full variable domain reads DGGITQSPKYLFRKEGQNVTLSCEQNLNHDAMYWYRQDPGQGLRLIYYSQIVNDFQKGDIAEGYSVSREKKESFPLTVTSAQKNPTAFYLCASSLTGTGGNQPQHFGDGTRLSIL.

This rearrangement joins TRBV5-1 to TRBJ2-3, with D perhaps matching TRBD2 (7 bases). The CDR3 extends over 14 amino acids. Trimming took off 4 bases at V and 3 bases at J, with 12 bases between the two ends. Germline CDR1 reads SGHRS; CDR2 reads YFSETQ. The CDR3: CASSRGGRTDTQYF. Written as DNA, the CDR3 is TGCGCCAGCAGCAGGGGGGGTCGGACAGATACGCAGTATTTT.